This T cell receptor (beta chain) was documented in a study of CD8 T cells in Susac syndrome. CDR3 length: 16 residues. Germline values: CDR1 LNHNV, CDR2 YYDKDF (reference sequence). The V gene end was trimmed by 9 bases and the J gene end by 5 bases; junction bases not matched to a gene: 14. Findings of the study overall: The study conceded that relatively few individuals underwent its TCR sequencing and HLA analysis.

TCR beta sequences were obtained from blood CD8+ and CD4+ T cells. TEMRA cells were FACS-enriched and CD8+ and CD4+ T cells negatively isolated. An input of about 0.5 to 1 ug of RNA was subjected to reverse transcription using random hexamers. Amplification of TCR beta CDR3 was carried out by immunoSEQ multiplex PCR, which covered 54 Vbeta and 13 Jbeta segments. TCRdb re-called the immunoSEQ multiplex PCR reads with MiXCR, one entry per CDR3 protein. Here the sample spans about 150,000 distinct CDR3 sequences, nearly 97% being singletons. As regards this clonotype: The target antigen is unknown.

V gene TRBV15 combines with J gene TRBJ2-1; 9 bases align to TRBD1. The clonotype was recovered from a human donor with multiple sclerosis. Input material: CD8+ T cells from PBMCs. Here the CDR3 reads CATVQGARVMDNEQFF. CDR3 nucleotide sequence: TGTGCCACGGTACAGGGGGCGAGAGTTATGGACAATGAGCAGTTCTTC.